Presented here are 18 T cell receptor beta chains from one specimen sequenced in a study of shared clonotypes between healthy human individuals. Sequenced by immunoSEQ multiplex PCR; TCRdb stores in-frame clones only, minus some. The sample yields 650,000 to 800,000 clones, roughly 94% seen once. Terminally differentiated effector memory CD45RA+ cells were excluded from the naive CD8 cells, which were CD45RO-negative and positively selected for CCR7. Sequenced material: naive CD8+ T cells sorted from blood. The receptors originated from a man aged 25 to 45 in good health.

The sample holds a few counts of this clone. CDR3 in DNA: TGTGCCAGCTCACCACGGGGATACTACGAGCAGTACTTC. Translation: CASSPRGYYEQYF. This chain uses TRBV18 with TRBJ2-7; D gene uncertain. Germline V gene sequence: CDR1 KGHSH, CDR2 LQKENI. Trimming stripped 1 base from V and 3 bases from J, with 7 bases between. CDR3 length: 13 residues.

This clone was seen more than once but under ten times. This specimen includes other DNA sequences encoding the same CDR3. The chain links TRBV7-9 to TRBJ1-2; D is unclear. V lost 1 base and J 6 bases, leaving 6 bases between the germline ends. CDR1 is SEHNR, CDR2 FQNEAQ, per germline (reference sequence). CDR3 length: 12 amino acids. The CDR3, as DNA: TGTGCCAGCAGCTTAGTCGGGGATGGCTACACCTTC. Translated: CASSLVGDGYTF.

V gene TRBV7-2 combines with J gene TRBJ2-7; 9 nucleotides match TRBD1. V was pared by 6 bases and J by 4 bases, with 10 bases of the junction left unmatched. The CDR3 totals 15 residues. CDR1 and CDR2 from the germline V gene are SGHTA and FQGNSA. CDR3 in DNA: TGTGCCAGCAGGCACGTGGGACAGGGTCTTTACGAGCAGTACTTC. It codes for CASRHVGQGLYEQYF.

V usage is TRBV10-3 and J usage is TRBJ2-2; tentative D call: TRBD2 (6 bases). Germline values: CDR1 ENHRY, CDR2 SYGVKD. The V and J ends lost 1 base and 1 base respectively, with 7 bases between them. The CDR3 is 15 residues long. This CDR3 reads CAISELGGNTGELFF. The CDR3 coding sequence is TGTGCCATCAGTGAGTTGGGGGGGAACACCGGGGAGCTGTTTTTT.

The chain combines TRBV10-3 with TRBJ2-5; TRBD2 might be the D (6 bases). Germline CDR1 reads ENHRY; CDR2 reads SYGVKD. Trimming shortened V by 2 bases and J by 1 base, and 11 bases separated the two germline ends. The CDR3 runs to 15 residues. The chain's CDR3 is CAISEIGTRQETQYF. For the CDR3, the DNA is TGTGCCATCAGTGAGATAGGGACTCGCCAAGAGACCCAGTACTTC.

The chain couples TRBV6-5 to TRBJ2-5; weak D call: TRBD1 (5 bases). The CDR3 runs to 14 residues. Trimming cost V 6 bases and J 4 bases, with 15 bases left between them. Germline V gene data show CDR1 as MNHEY and CDR2 as SVGAGI. The CDR3 loop reads CASRPDSLGETQYF. CDR3 DNA: TGTGCCAGCAGACCCGACAGTTTGGGAGAGACCCAGTACTTC.

This rearrangement joins TRBV5-5 to TRBJ2-1; TRBD1 aligns across 9 bases. The germline V gene has CDR1 SGHKS and CDR2 YYEKEE (reference sequence). This CDR3 has 17 amino acids. J gave up 7 bases and V 4 bases, and 15 bases lay outside the gene matches. CDR3 sequence: CASSRLPGQGSGNEQFF. DNA of the CDR3: TGTGCCAGCAGCCGACTCCCGGGACAGGGTAGTGGGAATGAGCAGTTCTTC.

This sequence joins TRBV14 and TRBJ2-1, with D perhaps assigned TRBD1 or TRBD2 (6 bases each). The CDR3 is 17 amino acids. Germline loops: CDR1 SGHDN, CDR2 FVKESK. Deletions cut 0 bases from V and 1 base from J, with 13 bases between. Written as DNA, the CDR3 is TGTGCCAGCAGCCAAGATGGGAAAGGGGGGTCCTACAATGAGCAGTTCTTC. It translates to CASSQDGKGGSYNEQFF. The variable domain in full, completed from reference TRBV14 and TRBJ2-1, reads EAGVTQFPSHSVIEKGQTVTLRCDPISGHDNLYWYRRVMGKEIKFLLHFVKESKQDESGMPNNRFLAERTGGTYSTLKVQPAELEDSGVYFCASSQDGKGGSYNEQFFGPGTRLTVL.

This clone was observed once. The chain joins TRBV11-2 to TRBJ2-5; D perhaps matches TRBD1 (6 bases). The V and J ends lost 1 base and 4 bases respectively, with 16 bases between them. This CDR3 contains 16 residues. Germline assignment: CDR1 SGHAT and CDR2 FQNNGV. The CDR3 DNA follows: TGTGCCAGCAGCTTAGGAGAACAGGGTTTCCTAGAGACCCAGTACTTC. The encoded protein is CASSLGEQGFLETQYF.

V usage is TRBV27 and J usage is TRBJ2-1; D is tentatively TRBD1 or TRBD2 (6 bases each). CDR3 size: 17 residues. The V gene lost 1 base and the J gene lost 5 bases, with 18 bases spanning the gap. The germline CDR1 and CDR2 sequences are MNHEY and SMNVEV (reference sequence). DNA for the CDR3: TGTGCCAGCAGTTTATATGAAACGGGGGCACTTAACAATGAGCAGTTCTTC. Amino acid sequence: CASSLYETGALNNEQFF.

This rearrangement joins TRBV10-1 to TRBJ2-3; D gene unclear. This CDR3 is 16 amino acids long. The ends were cut back, 2 bases at V and 0 bases at J, with 12 bases in the middle. Germline-derived CDR1 and CDR2 are WNHNN and SYGVQD (reference sequence). CDR3 region: CASSEPSSSSTDTQYF. The CDR3, as DNA: TGCGCCAGCAGTGAGCCTTCATCGTCTAGCACAGATACGCAGTATTTT.

This clone was found a few times. CDR3 bases: TGTGCCAGCAGCGATACAGGGAGCAACACCGGGGAGCTGTTTTTT. Translating gives CASSDTGSNTGELFF. V and J are TRBV9 and TRBJ2-2, with D possibly being TRBD1 (6 bases). Deletions cut 3 bases from V and 2 bases from J, with 11 bases between. Germline V gives CDR1 SGDLS, CDR2 YYNGEE. This CDR3 has 15 residues. The full variable domain, with the rest looked up from reference TRBV9 and TRBJ2-2, is DSGVTQTPKHLITATGQRVTLRCSPRSGDLSVYWYQQSLDQGLQFLIQYYNGEERAKGNILERFSAQQFPDLHSELNLSSLELGDSALYFCASSDTGSNTGELFFGEGSRLTVL.

The J gene is TRBJ2-7, the V gene TRBV4-1, with no clear D. This CDR3 spans 16 amino acids. Germline V CDR1 and CDR2: MGHRA, YSYEKL. Trimming left V 0 bases short and J 2 bases short, with 14 bases between. The DNA for the CDR3 is TGCGCCAGCAGCCAAGATCGGGTTGGTAGGGCCTACGAGCAGTACTTC. Protein: CASSQDRVGRAYEQYF.

The rearrangement uses TRBV5-1 and TRBJ2-1; D unclear. Between the trimmed V and J ends, which lost 5 bases and 6 bases, there was a span of 18 bases. This CDR3 region has 15 residues. CDR1 and CDR2 (germline): SGHRS, YFSETQ. Here the CDR3 reads CASSRSSGHSNEQFF. DNA for the CDR3: TGCGCCAGCAGTAGGTCCTCCGGGCACTCCAATGAGCAGTTCTTC.

The V call is TRBV9, the J call TRBJ2-1; D possibly corresponds to TRBD2 (6 bases). V was pared by 4 bases and J by 3 bases, with 14 bases between. This CDR3 has 15 amino acids. Germline loops: CDR1 SGDLS, CDR2 YYNGEE. CDR3 nucleotides: TGTGCCAGCAGCCACCCCCGGGAGAACTACAATGAGCAGTTCTTC. This codes for CASSHPRENYNEQFF.

V gene TRBV15 combines with J gene TRBJ2-1; D uncertain. The V and J ends lost 0 bases and 0 bases respectively, with 9 bases between them. Germline V gene data show CDR1 as LNHNV and CDR2 as YYDKDF (reference sequence). The length of the CDR3 is 16 residues. For the CDR3, the DNA is TGTGCCACCAGCAGAGAGGCTTACCCCTCCTACAATGAGCAGTTCTTC. Amino acid sequence: CATSREAYPSYNEQFF.

The chain employs TRBV10-3 and TRBJ1-1; a weak D match, TRBD1 (5 bases). CDR3 size: 12 residues. V was cut by 10 bases and J by 4 bases, with 13 bases left in between. Germline assignment: CDR1 ENHRY and CDR2 SYGVKD. The CDR3 coding sequence is TGTGCCACCATGGGACTGAGCACTGAAGCTTTCTTT. It is translated as CATMGLSTEAFF.

The chain links TRBV7-9 to TRBJ1-1; D unclear. The CDR3 covers 14 residues. V shed 2 bases and J shed 0 bases, with 7 bases lying between them. Germline lookup yields CDR1 SEHNR and CDR2 FQNEAQ (reference sequence). DNA for the CDR3: TGTGCCAGCAGCTTATCAGGAATGAACACTGAAGCTTTCTTT. Protein: CASSLSGMNTEAFF.